This record concerns one T cell receptor (beta chain) sequence. This entry comes from a study of control samples from healthy donors and cancer patients. This CDR3 has 13 amino acids. V lost 8 bases and J 3 bases, leaving 15 bases between the germline ends. Here immunoSEQ multiplex PCR was the method, and the copy in TCRdb shows in-frame clones only, minus some. The sample yields approximately 170,000 clones, approximately 90% seen once. This sequence originates from a woman aged 25 to 39 in good health. The sequencing sample was made of blood. V and J are TRBV5-3 and TRBJ2-7; no clear D. TRBV5-3 is given ORF status, its function remaining uncertain. Written as DNA, the CDR3 is TGTGCCAGGCCAAGGCTTCTTGGCTACGAGCAGTACTTC. It is translated as CARPRLLGYEQYF.